Below, 21 T cell receptor beta chains from the same sample are listed, as sequenced in a study of blood T cell repertoires in COVID-19. TCRdb's copy holds only in-frame clones and misses some; the assay was immunoSEQ multiplex PCR. The profile covers some 150,000 clones, with more than 65% appearing a single time and approximately 8% taken by the ten largest. What was sequenced was peripheral blood. The receptors were gathered from a human donor in a cohort sampled during active COVID-19.

This chain uses TRBV5-6 with TRBJ1-1, with a tentative D call TRBD1 (5 bases). V shed 0 bases and J shed 1 base, with 13 bases lying between them. The CDR3 runs to 16 residues. Per the germline V gene, CDR1 is SGHDT and CDR2 is YYEEEE. The CDR3 DNA reads TGTGCCAGCAGCTTGGGAAGGGGAGGTAAGAACACTGAAGCTTTCTTT. This sequence encodes CASSLGRGGKNTEAFF.

The chain is built from TRBV6-1 and TRBJ1-1; D gene uncertain. CDR3 length: 14 residues. V lost 0 bases to trimming and J lost 2 bases, with 7 bases between them. Germline V gene lookup returns CDR1 MNHNS and CDR2 SASEGT. CDR3 DNA: TGTGCCAGCAGTGAAGCGCGGGAAAACACTGAAGCTTTCTTT. This encodes CASSEARENTEAFF.

The rearrangement uses TRBV18 and TRBJ2-7, with TRBD1 matching over 7 bases. Trimming removed 3 bases from V and 2 bases from J; junction bases left unmatched: 7. This CDR3 has 15 residues. CDR1 and CDR2 from the germline V gene are KGHSH and LQKENI. CDR3 coding DNA: TGTGCCAGCTCACCCTTGGACAGGAGAGCCTACGAGCAGTACTTC. This sequence encodes CASSPLDRRAYEQYF. The whole variable domain, filled in from reference TRBV18 and TRBJ2-7, reads NAGVMQNPRHLVRRRGQEARLRCSPMKGHSHVYWYRQLPEEGLKFMVYLQKENIIDESGMPKERFSAEFPKEGPSILRIQQVVRGDSAAYFCASSPLDRRAYEQYFGPGTRLTVT.

The sample holds one count of this clone. The J gene is TRBJ1-1, the V gene TRBV5-1; D unclear. The V end was cut by 3 bases, the J end by 10 bases, with 16 bases between. The V gene's germline CDR1 is SGHRS and CDR2 YFSETQ. The CDR3 runs to 13 residues. This chain's CDR3 is CASSSRETDRAFF. The CDR3 DNA is TGCGCCAGCAGCTCCCGGGAAACCGATCGAGCTTTCTTT.

This clone was observed a few times. The chain has TRBV6-5 and TRBJ1-6, with D maybe TRBD1 (6 bases). Per the germline V gene, CDR1 is MNHEY and CDR2 is SVGAGI. V was trimmed by 0 bases and J by 13 bases, leaving 10 bases between them. CDR3 length: 13 residues. CDR3: CASSYSGGAPLHF. In DNA form, the CDR3 reads TGTGCCAGCAGTTACTCGGGGGGGGCGCCCCTCCACTTT.

V gene TRBV5-8 combines with J gene TRBJ1-1; D is possibly TRBD1 (5 bases). Germline V gene lookup returns CDR1 SGHTS and CDR2 YDEGEE. This CDR3 is built from 16 residues. V gave up 0 bases and J gave up 4 bases, with 16 bases separating them. DNA of the CDR3: TGTGCCAGCAGCTTGGCTGGGGCGGGATCGTCCACTGAAGCTTTCTTT. It yields the protein CASSLAGAGSSTEAFF.

The chain employs TRBV10-3 and TRBJ2-2; 13 nucleotides match TRBD2. V lost 4 bases to trimming and J lost 0 bases; unmatched junction nucleotides: 5. The germline CDR1 and CDR2 sequences are ENHRY and SYGVKD. CDR3 length: 18 residues. In DNA form, the CDR3 reads TGTGCCATCAGTGGGATAACTAGCGGGGGGGCGAACACCGGGGAGCTGTTTTTT. Protein product: CAISGITSGGANTGELFF.

The chain combines TRBV5-1 with TRBJ2-2; 7 nucleotides align to TRBD1. The length of the CDR3 is 18 residues. Germline values: CDR1 SGHRS, CDR2 YFSETQ. Losses at the gene ends were 4 bases for V and 7 bases for J; bases not matched to a gene: 19. CDR3: CASSPDPLNRGKNGELFF. Written as DNA, the CDR3 is TGCGCCAGCAGCCCAGATCCCCTAAACAGGGGCAAGAACGGGGAGCTGTTTTTT.

This chain connects TRBV11-2 to TRBJ2-2, with 9 bases that match TRBD1. There are 15 residues in the CDR3. CDR1 is SGHAT and CDR2 is FQNNGV in the germline V gene. Losses at the gene ends were 5 bases for V and 4 bases for J; bases not matched to a gene: 5. The DNA of the CDR3 is TGTGCCAGCAGCCCGGGACAGGGTGGCACCGGGGAGCTGTTTTTT. Amino acids: CASSPGQGGTGELFF.

The chain uses TRBV11-2 and TRBJ2-7; the D gene is possibly TRBD1 (6 bases). The CDR3 totals 16 residues. V was shortened by 5 bases and J by 6 bases, with 23 bases between the two germline ends. Germline-derived CDR1 and CDR2 are SGHAT and FQNNGV. The CDR3 region has the DNA TGTGCCAGCAGCCAACCCCGATGGGGGCGCGACCGCGAGCAGTACTTC. This encodes CASSQPRWGRDREQYF.

V is TRBV5-1 and J is TRBJ2-2; possible D gene TRBD1, 6 bases. CDR3 size: 15 residues. Trimming stripped 1 base from V and 6 bases from J, with 13 bases between. Germline assignment: CDR1 SGHRS and CDR2 YFSETQ. The CDR3 reads CASSLITGSAGELFF. Here the CDR3 DNA reads TGCGCCAGCAGCTTGATCACAGGGTCGGCCGGGGAGCTGTTTTTT.

The chain joins TRBV28 to TRBJ1-6; maybe TRBD1 (5 bases). The CDR3 contains 13 residues. The V and J ends lost 4 bases and 6 bases respectively, with 7 bases between them. CDR1 is MDHEN and CDR2 is SYDVKM in the germline V gene. CDR3 DNA sequence: TGTGCCAGCAGTTCCCAGGGTAATTCACCCCTCCACTTT. It yields the protein CASSSQGNSPLHF.

There are a few counts of this clone. V is TRBV9 and J is TRBJ2-7; 7 bases agree with TRBD1. Per germline, CDR1 SGDLS and CDR2 YYNGEE. The CDR3 consists of 14 residues. V lost 3 bases and J lost 2; bases outside the gene matches: 5. In nucleotides, the CDR3 is TGTGCCAGCAGCGCGACAGGGTATACCTACGAGCAGTACTTC. The encoded protein is CASSATGYTYEQYF. The full variable domain, in which reference TRBV9 and TRBJ2-7 provide the parts outside the CDR3, is DSGVTQTPKHLITATGQRVTLRCSPRSGDLSVYWYQQSLDQGLQFLIQYYNGEERAKGNILERFSAQQFPDLHSELNLSSLELGDSALYFCASSATGYTYEQYFGPGTRLTVT.

The chain employs TRBV7-9 and TRBJ2-7, with 10 bases matching TRBD1. The CDR3 loop spans 16 amino acids. Trimming removed 5 bases from V and 7 bases from J; junction bases left unmatched: 14. The germline V gene has CDR1 SEHNR and CDR2 FQNEAQ (reference sequence). Here the CDR3 reads CASSHYPGQGSGEQYF. The CDR3 bases are TGTGCCAGCAGCCATTACCCGGGACAGGGGTCCGGGGAGCAGTACTTC.

This clone was detected once. V and J are TRBV3-1 (or the pseudogene TRBV3-2) and TRBJ1-3, with unresolved D. The CDR3 loop spans 14 amino acids. Germline CDR1 and CDR2: LGHDT and YNNKEL (reference sequence). The V and J ends lost 1 base and 0 bases respectively, with 4 bases between them. The CDR3 region has the DNA TGTGCCAGCAGCCAAGCGGGCTCTGGAAACACCATATATTTT. Amino acid sequence: CASSQAGSGNTIYF.

J is TRBJ1-3 and V is TRBV29-1, with unresolved D. V dropped 2 bases and J dropped 0 bases, with 20 bases sitting between them. Germline V lookup: CDR1 SQVTM, CDR2 ANQGSEA. This CDR3 is built from 18 residues. The CDR3 coding sequence is TGCAGCGTTGAACTACGTCCTAGCGCTTTCTTCTCTGGAAACACCATATATTTT. Its protein is CSVELRPSAFFSGNTIYF.

This rearrangement joins TRBV5-5 to TRBJ1-5, with 8 nucleotides matching TRBD1. The germline V gene encodes CDR1 SGHKS and CDR2 YYEKEE (reference sequence). The CDR3 contains 16 residues. The V and J ends lost 3 bases and 2 bases, in that order; junction bases with no gene match: 7. The CDR3 DNA is TGTGCCAGCAGCTGGATGACAGGGGATCGCAATCAGCCCCAGCATTTT. Amino acid sequence: CASSWMTGDRNQPQHF.

This clone has more than one count but fewer than ten. The chain has TRBV15 and TRBJ2-5; 8 nucleotides align to TRBD2. The germline gives CDR1 LNHNV, CDR2 YYDKDF (reference sequence). The CDR3 covers 13 residues. Trimming cost V 3 bases and J 7 bases; bases outside gene matches: 4. The CDR3 loop is CATSSGLAGTQYF. For the CDR3, the DNA is TGTGCCACCAGCAGTGGTCTAGCGGGGACCCAGTACTTC.

The chain couples TRBV4-1 to TRBJ1-4, with 9 bases lining up with TRBD1. This CDR3 has 15 amino acids. Germline lookup yields CDR1 MGHRA and CDR2 YSYEKL. J lost 6 bases, V lost 2 bases, and 4 bases had no gene match. The CDR3 DNA sequence: TGCGCCAGCAGCCAAACCGGGACAGGGCATGAAAAACTGTTTTTT. The encoded protein is CASSQTGTGHEKLFF.

This clone has just one count. The chain employs TRBV4-2 and TRBJ2-7; 7 positions match TRBD1. The ends lost 4 bases at V and 0 bases at J; junction bases unmatched: 3. The CDR3 runs to 14 residues. The germline CDR1 and CDR2 sequences are LGHNA and YNFKEQ. As DNA, the CDR3 is TGTGCCAGCAGCCGGGACAGAAGCTCCTACGAGCAGTACTTC. It is translated as CASSRDRSSYEQYF.

The chain combines TRBV5-1 with TRBJ2-5; D remains ambiguous. The CDR3 loop spans 13 amino acids. Germline values: CDR1 SGHRS, CDR2 YFSETQ. V lost 4 bases to trimming and J lost 5 bases, with 12 bases between them. The CDR3 sequence: CASSTRPSETQYF. The CDR3 bases are TGCGCCAGCAGCACTCGTCCTTCGGAGACCCAGTACTTC.